What follows are 9 T cell receptor beta chains derived from one specimen sequenced in a study of OX40 agonist ivuxolimab in advanced cancers. The repertoire was sequenced with immunoSEQ multiplex PCR; TCRdb's copy has only in-frame clones and lacks some. The sample has about 54,000 clones, approximately 91% seen once. The sample in question was CD4+ or CD8+ T cells sorted from blood, obtained in a trial of the OX40 agonist ivuxolimab. These TCRs come from an adult with an advanced solid tumor such as melanoma, head and neck, liver or kidney cancer.

The V gene is TRBV7-2, the J gene TRBJ1-4; D remains ambiguous. Germline V gives CDR1 SGHTA, CDR2 FQGNSA. The CDR3 has 14 residues. Trimming removed 3 bases from V and 7 bases from J, with 12 bases in between. CDR3 sequence reads: CASSFYAGGEKLFF. The CDR3 nucleotides read TGTGCCAGCAGCTTTTACGCCGGAGGTGAAAAACTGTTTTTT.

There are a few counts of this clone. V gene TRBV6-5 combines with J gene TRBJ1-6; D remains ambiguous. CDR3 length: 13 residues. Per the germline V gene, CDR1 is MNHEY and CDR2 is SVGAGI. The V gene lost 7 bases and the J gene lost 4 bases, with 8 bases spanning the gap. For the CDR3, the DNA is TGTGCCAGCACTGAGAGATATAATTCACCCCTCCACTTT. Residues: CASTERYNSPLHF.

The rearrangement joins TRBV9 to TRBJ1-1; D not resolved. Germline V gene sequence: CDR1 SGDLS, CDR2 YYNGEE. Trimming left V 2 bases short and J 1 base short, with 9 bases between. The CDR3 sequence is 14 residues long. This CDR3 reads CASSVRLGNTEAFF. For the CDR3, the DNA is TGTGCCAGCAGCGTCAGGTTGGGGAACACTGAAGCTTTCTTT. Full variable domain (remainder filled in from reference TRBV9 and TRBJ1-1): DSGVTQTPKHLITATGQRVTLRCSPRSGDLSVYWYQQSLDQGLQFLIQYYNGEERAKGNILERFSAQQFPDLHSELNLSSLELGDSALYFCASSVRLGNTEAFFGQGTRLTVV.

The chain employs TRBV7-2 and TRBJ1-4; D not certain. CDR1 and CDR2 (germline): SGHTA, FQGNSA. The V end lost 4 bases, the J end lost 0 bases, and 15 bases lay between the germline ends. The CDR3 covers 17 residues. CDR3: CASSSSWRPTTNEKLFF. The CDR3 DNA reads as TGTGCCAGCAGCTCTTCTTGGAGGCCGACAACTAATGAAAAACTGTTTTTT.

The genes are TRBV15 and TRBJ2-7, with a tentative D call TRBD2 (7 bases). Germline values: CDR1 LNHNV, CDR2 YYDKDF (reference sequence). This CDR3 contains 14 residues. V was pared by 0 bases and J by 3 bases, with 9 bases between. As DNA, the CDR3 is TGTGCCACCAGCAGAGATAGGGGGGGCTACGAGCAGTACTTC. Its protein is CATSRDRGGYEQYF.

The V gene is TRBV2, the J gene TRBJ1-1; D gene ambiguous. V dropped 2 bases and J dropped 10 bases, with 11 bases sitting between them. Germline loops: CDR1 SNHLY, CDR2 FYNNEI. This CDR3 comprises 12 residues. CDR3 nucleotides: TGTGCCAGCAGTGAATTGAGGAGAACAGCTTTCTTT. Translated: CASSELRRTAFF.

The chain uses TRBV18 and TRBJ1-5; 7 bases agree with TRBD1. Germline V lookup: CDR1 KGHSH, CDR2 LQKENI. V dropped 3 bases and J dropped 7; count of bases not matched to a gene: 9. The length of the CDR3 is 15 residues. For the CDR3, the DNA is TGTGCCAGCTCACCCCCGACAGGGAGAGGGCAGCCCCAGCATTTT. This encodes CASSPPTGRGQPQHF.

The chain employs TRBV28 and TRBJ2-3; 12 nucleotides align to TRBD1. The V segment lost 5 bases and the J segment 6 bases; nucleotides outside the gene matches: 6. CDR3 length: 15 amino acids. The germline gives CDR1 MDHEN, CDR2 SYDVKM. The DNA for the CDR3 is TGTGCCAGCAGTACACCGGGACAGGGGGCCGATACGCAGTATTTT. Its translation is CASSTPGQGADTQYF.

The chain is built from TRBV6-5 and TRBJ2-7; 7 nucleotides line up with TRBD1. Germline loops: CDR1 MNHEY, CDR2 SVGAGI. The CDR3 sequence is 13 residues long. The V segment lost 7 bases and the J segment 3 bases; nucleotides outside the gene matches: 6. The CDR3 DNA follows: TGTGCCAGCACCAAGACAGGGAGCTACGAGCAGTACTTC. Translating gives CASTKTGSYEQYF.